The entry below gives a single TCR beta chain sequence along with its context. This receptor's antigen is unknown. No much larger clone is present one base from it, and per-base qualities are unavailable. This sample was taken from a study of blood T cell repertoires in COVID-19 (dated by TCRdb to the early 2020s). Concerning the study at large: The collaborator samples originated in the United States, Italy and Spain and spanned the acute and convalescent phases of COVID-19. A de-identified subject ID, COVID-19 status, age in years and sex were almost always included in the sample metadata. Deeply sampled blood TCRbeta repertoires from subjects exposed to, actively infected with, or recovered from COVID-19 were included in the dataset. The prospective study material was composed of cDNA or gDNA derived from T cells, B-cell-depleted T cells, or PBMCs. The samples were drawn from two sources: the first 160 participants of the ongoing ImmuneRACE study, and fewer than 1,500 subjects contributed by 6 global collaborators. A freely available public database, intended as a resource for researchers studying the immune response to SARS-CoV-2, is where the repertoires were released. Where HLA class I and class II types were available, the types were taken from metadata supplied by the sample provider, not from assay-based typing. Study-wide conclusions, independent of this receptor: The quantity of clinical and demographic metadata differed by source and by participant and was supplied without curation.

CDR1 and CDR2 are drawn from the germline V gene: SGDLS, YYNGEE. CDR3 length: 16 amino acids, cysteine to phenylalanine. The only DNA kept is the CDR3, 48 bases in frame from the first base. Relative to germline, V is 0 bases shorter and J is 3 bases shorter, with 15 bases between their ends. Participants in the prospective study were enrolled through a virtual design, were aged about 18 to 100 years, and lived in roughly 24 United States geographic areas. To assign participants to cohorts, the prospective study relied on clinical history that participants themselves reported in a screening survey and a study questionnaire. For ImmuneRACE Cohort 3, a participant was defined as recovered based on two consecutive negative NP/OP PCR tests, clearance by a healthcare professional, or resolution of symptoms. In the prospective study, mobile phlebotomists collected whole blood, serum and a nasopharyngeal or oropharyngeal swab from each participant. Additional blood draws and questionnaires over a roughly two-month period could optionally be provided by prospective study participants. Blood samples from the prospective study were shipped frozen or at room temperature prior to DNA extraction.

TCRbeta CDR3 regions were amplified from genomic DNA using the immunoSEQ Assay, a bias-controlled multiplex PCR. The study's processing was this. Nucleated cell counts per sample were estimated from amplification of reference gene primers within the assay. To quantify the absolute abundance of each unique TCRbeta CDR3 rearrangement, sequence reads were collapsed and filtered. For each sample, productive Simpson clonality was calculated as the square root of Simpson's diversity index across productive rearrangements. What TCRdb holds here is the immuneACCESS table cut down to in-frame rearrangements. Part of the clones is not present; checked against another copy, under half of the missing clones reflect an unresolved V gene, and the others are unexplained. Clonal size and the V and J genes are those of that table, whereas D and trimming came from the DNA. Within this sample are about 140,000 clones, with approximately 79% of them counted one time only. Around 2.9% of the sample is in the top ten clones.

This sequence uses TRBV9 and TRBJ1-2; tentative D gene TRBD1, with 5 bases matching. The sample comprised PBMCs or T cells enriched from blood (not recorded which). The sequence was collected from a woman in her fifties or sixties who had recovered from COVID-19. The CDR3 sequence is CASSVDGGRADYGYTF. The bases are TGTGCCAGCAGCGTAGATGGTGGCAGGGCAGACTATGGCTACACCTTC.